This TCR beta chain was sequenced in a study of cytomegalovirus exposure and HLA in healthy donors. Regarding the study as a whole: There was a cluster of highly shared sequence variants that was likely a sequencing artifact.

Looked up from germline, CDR1 is LNHNV and CDR2 is YYDKDF (reference sequence). The trim removed 0 bases at V and 1 base at J, leaving 4 bases unmatched. The CDR3 runs 17 residues. Primers for the PCR totalled 60 Vbeta and 13 Jbeta. Using immunoSEQ multiplex PCR, the repertoire was profiled, and TCRdb retains in-frame clones only, with some absent. The sample includes some 100,000 clones, approximately 77% of them seen just once. Details on this clone: What it binds is not known.

Sampled while nominally healthy, donors likely had unrecorded immune exposures. The chain links TRBV15 to TRBJ2-3, with 10 bases lining up with TRBD2. Material for sequencing was PBMCs. The receptor was isolated from a man between 50 and 59 years old in good health and CMV-seropositive. CDR3 sequence (DNA): TGTGCCACCAGCAGAGATCGGCTAGCGGGGGGCACAGATACGCAGTATTTT. Its protein product is CATSRDRLAGGTDTQYF.